This is a list of T cell receptor beta chains from one sample in a study of T cells in narcolepsy. TCRdb's copy holds only in-frame clones and misses some; the assay was immunoSEQ multiplex PCR. The table has tens of thousands of clones, 85% seen once. What was sequenced was memory (CD45RA-) CD4+ T cells from blood. The receptors come from a human donor in good health. CDR3s include the opening cysteine and the closing phenylalanine or tryptophan. The order of the fields is CDR3 protein, CDR3 DNA, D gene, V gene, clone size, J gene. A D gene is named only where the DNA matches it firmly. Size tells how often a clone was seen (once, few, many) or the class of an expanded clone, and some rows leave it out.

CDR3 protein: CASSYKPGMGTEAFF
CDR3 DNA: TGTGCCAGCAGTTACAAGCCAGGGATGGGCACTGAAGCTTTCTTT
D gene: NA
V gene: TRBV6-5
clone size: NA
J gene: TRBJ1-1

CDR3 protein: CASSAAGPWDNSPLHF
CDR3 DNA: TGTGCCAGCAGCGCAGCGGGGCCCTGGGATAATTCACCCCTCCACTTT
D gene: NA
V gene: TRBV9
clone size: NA
J gene: TRBJ1-6

CDR3 protein: CASNPGRGHGDEQYF
CDR3 DNA: TGTGCCAGCAACCCAGGTCGGGGCCACGGGGACGAGCAGTACTTC
D gene: NA
V gene: TRBV6-6
clone size: NA
J gene: TRBJ2-7

CDR3 protein: CSARGLDEQFF
CDR3 DNA: TGCAGTGCTAGGGGTTTAGATGAGCAGTTCTTC
D gene: NA
V gene: TRBV20-1
clone size: NA
J gene: TRBJ2-1

CDR3 protein: CASSGTSLDEQFF
CDR3 DNA: TGTGCCAGCAGCGGGACTTCCCTTGATGAGCAGTTCTTC
D gene: NA
V gene: TRBV6-4
clone size: NA
J gene: TRBJ2-1

CDR3 protein: CASSRTVAHNEQFF
CDR3 DNA: TGTGCCAGCAGCCGGACAGTCGCCCACAATGAGCAGTTCTTC
D gene: NA
V gene: TRBV7-9
clone size: NA
J gene: TRBJ2-1

CDR3 protein: CASSRTGRQETQYF
CDR3 DNA: TGTGCCAGCAGTCGGACAGGCCGTCAAGAGACCCAGTACTTC
D gene: TRBD1
V gene: TRBV6-1
clone size: once
J gene: TRBJ2-5

CDR3 protein: CASSETSANIQYF
CDR3 DNA: TGTGCCAGCAGTGAGACTAGCGCGAACATTCAGTACTTC
D gene: TRBD2
V gene: TRBV2
clone size: NA
J gene: TRBJ2-4

CDR3 protein: CASSATPTGTQYF
CDR3 DNA: TGTGCCAGCAGCGCTACACCGACGGGGACCCAGTACTTC
D gene: NA
V gene: TRBV2
clone size: NA
J gene: TRBJ2-5

CDR3 protein: CANRQGMNTEAFF
CDR3 DNA: TGTGCCAACCGACAGGGGATGAACACTGAAGCTTTCTTT
D gene: TRBD1
V gene: TRBV6-1
clone size: NA
J gene: TRBJ1-1

CDR3 protein: CASSGNGLQETQYF
CDR3 DNA: TGCGCCAGCAGTGGTAACGGGCTCCAAGAGACCCAGTACTTC
D gene: NA
V gene: TRBV10-1
clone size: NA
J gene: TRBJ2-5

CDR3 protein: CATLRGIETQYF
CDR3 DNA: TGTGCCACCTTACGGGGGATAGAGACCCAGTACTTC
D gene: NA
V gene: TRBV6-1
clone size: NA
J gene: TRBJ2-5

CDR3 protein: CASNELGSLQETQYF
CDR3 DNA: TGTGCCAGCAACGAGCTGGGGTCCCTCCAAGAGACCCAGTACTTC
D gene: NA
V gene: TRBV2
clone size: NA
J gene: TRBJ2-5

CDR3 protein: CSAGRDSYEQYF
CDR3 DNA: TGCAGCGCGGGCCGGGACTCCTACGAGCAGTACTTC
D gene: NA
V gene: TRBV29-1
clone size: NA
J gene: TRBJ2-7

CDR3 protein: CASSLHRPGTSGSTGELFF
CDR3 DNA: TGTGCCAGCTCACTCCACCGACCTGGGACTAGCGGGAGCACCGGGGAGCTGTTTTTT
D gene: TRBD2
V gene: TRBV18
clone size: NA
J gene: TRBJ2-2

CDR3 protein: CASSQPSGRAVNEQFF
CDR3 DNA: TGCGCCAGCAGCCAACCAAGCGGGAGGGCGGTTAATGAGCAGTTCTTC
D gene: TRBD2
V gene: TRBV4-1
clone size: NA
J gene: TRBJ2-1

CDR3 protein: CASKSQGAMNTEAFF
CDR3 DNA: TGTGCCAGCAAATCCCAAGGGGCAATGAACACTGAAGCTTTCTTT
D gene: NA
V gene: TRBV5-8
clone size: NA
J gene: TRBJ1-1

CDR3 protein: CASSYGVLQETQYF
CDR3 DNA: TGTGCCAGCAGTTACGGAGTCCTACAAGAGACCCAGTACTTC
D gene: NA
V gene: TRBV6-5
clone size: NA
J gene: TRBJ2-5

CDR3 protein: CAISPTDQETQYF
CDR3 DNA: TGTGCCATCAGCCCGACGGACCAAGAGACCCAGTACTTC
D gene: NA
V gene: TRBV10-3
clone size: NA
J gene: TRBJ2-5

CDR3 protein: CASSQEIEGYYETQYF
CDR3 DNA: TGTGCCAGCAGCCAAGAAATCGAGGGGTACTACGAGACCCAGTACTTC
D gene: NA
V gene: TRBV14
clone size: NA
J gene: TRBJ2-5

CDR3 protein: CASSTRQGANYGYTF
CDR3 DNA: TGTGCCAGCAGCACTAGACAGGGGGCTAACTATGGCTACACCTTC
D gene: TRBD1
V gene: TRBV7-2
clone size: NA
J gene: TRBJ1-2

CDR3 protein: CASRGLGDTEAFF
CDR3 DNA: TGTGCCAGCAGAGGACTGGGGGACACTGAAGCTTTCTTT
D gene: NA
V gene: TRBV6-5
clone size: NA
J gene: TRBJ1-1

CDR3 protein: CASSLSAGTYNSPLHF
CDR3 DNA: TGTGCCAGCAGCTTAAGTGCCGGGACCTACAATTCACCCCTCCACTTT
D gene: NA
V gene: TRBV7-2
clone size: NA
J gene: TRBJ1-6

CDR3 protein: CASSPLGGSTNEKLFF
CDR3 DNA: TGTGCCAGCTCACCCCTGGGGGGATCAACTAATGAAAAACTGTTTTTT
D gene: NA
V gene: TRBV18
clone size: NA
J gene: TRBJ1-4

CDR3 protein: CASSFEGTGRQETQYF
CDR3 DNA: TGCGCCAGCAGCTTTGAGGGGACAGGGCGTCAAGAGACCCAGTACTTC
D gene: TRBD1
V gene: TRBV5-1
clone size: NA
J gene: TRBJ2-5

CDR3 protein: CASSLRERYEQYF
CDR3 DNA: TGTGCCAGCAGTCTGCGGGAGAGGTACGAGCAGTACTTC
D gene: TRBD2
V gene: TRBV27
clone size: few
J gene: TRBJ2-7

CDR3 protein: CASSPKLGRALNTQYF
CDR3 DNA: TGTGCCAGCAGCCCCAAGCTCGGGAGGGCCTTGAATACGCAGTATTTT
D gene: TRBD2
V gene: TRBV5-4
clone size: once
J gene: TRBJ2-3

CDR3 protein: CASSVMDGRSSYNEQFF
CDR3 DNA: TGTGCCAGCAGCGTAATGGATGGGCGAAGCTCCTACAATGAGCAGTTCTTC
D gene: NA
V gene: TRBV9
clone size: NA
J gene: TRBJ2-1

CDR3 protein: CASSLRQGTEAFF
CDR3 DNA: TGTGCCAGCAGCCTTAGACAGGGCACTGAAGCTTTCTTT
D gene: TRBD1
V gene: TRBV5-6
clone size: NA
J gene: TRBJ1-1

CDR3 protein: CASTQGAGPGEKLFF
CDR3 DNA: TGTGCCAGCACCCAAGGGGCAGGCCCAGGTGAAAAACTGTTTTTT
D gene: NA
V gene: TRBV2
clone size: NA
J gene: TRBJ1-4

CDR3 protein: CASSLEDRIYVTYEQYF
CDR3 DNA: TGTGCCAGCAGTTTAGAGGACAGGATATACGTCACCTACGAGCAGTACTTC
D gene: TRBD1
V gene: TRBV28
clone size: once
J gene: TRBJ2-7